This TCR beta chain was identified in a study of early T cells in non-severe SARS-CoV-2 infection. This CDR3 comprises 14 residues. V lost 8 bases to trimming and J lost 4 bases; unmatched junction nucleotides: 5. Germline V gene sequence: CDR1 MNHEY, CDR2 SVGAGI. TCRdb ran MiXCR on the 5' RACE reads and lists one entry per CDR3 protein. The sample includes tens of thousands of distinct CDR3 sequences, about 9.1% of them seen just once. Concerning this clonotype itself: With a much larger clone just one base away, this may be a read error.

The source of this sequence is an adult who was a healthcare worker with PCR-confirmed SARS-CoV-2 infection or an uninfected control (not recorded which). V is TRBV6-5 and J is TRBJ2-7; 13 positions match TRBD2. Material for sequencing was whole blood. CDR3 sequence (DNA): TGTGCCAGCTCGGAGACTAGCGGGAGGTACGAGCAGTACTTC. Its protein is CASSETSGRYEQYF.